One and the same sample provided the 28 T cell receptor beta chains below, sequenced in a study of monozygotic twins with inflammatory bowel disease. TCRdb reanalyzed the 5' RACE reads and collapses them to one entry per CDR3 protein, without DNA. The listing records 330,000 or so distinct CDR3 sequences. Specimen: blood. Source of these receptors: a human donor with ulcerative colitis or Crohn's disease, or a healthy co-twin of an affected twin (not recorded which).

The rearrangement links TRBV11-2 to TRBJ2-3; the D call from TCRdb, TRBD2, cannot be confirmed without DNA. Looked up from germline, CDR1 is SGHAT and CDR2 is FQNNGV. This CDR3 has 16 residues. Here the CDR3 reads CASSLGRLTSTDTQYF.

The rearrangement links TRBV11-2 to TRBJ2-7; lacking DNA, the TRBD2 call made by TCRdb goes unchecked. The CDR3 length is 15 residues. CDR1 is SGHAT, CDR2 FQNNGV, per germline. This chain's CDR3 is CASSFPGLVIDEQYF.

The CDR3 sequence: CASTQVGSPNYGYTF. This chain joins TRBV5-4 and TRBJ1-2. The V gene's germline CDR1 is SGHNT and CDR2 YYREEE (reference sequence). This CDR3 region has 15 residues.

CDR3 in amino acids: CASGASGSSYNEQFF. The gene calls are TRBV7-2 and TRBJ2-1; the D call of TRBD2 rests on TCRdb alone, since no DNA is present to check it. This CDR3 contains 15 residues. CDR1 and CDR2 (germline): SGHTA, FQGNSA.

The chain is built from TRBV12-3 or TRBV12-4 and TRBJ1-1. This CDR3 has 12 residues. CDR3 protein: CASSFRVTEAFF.

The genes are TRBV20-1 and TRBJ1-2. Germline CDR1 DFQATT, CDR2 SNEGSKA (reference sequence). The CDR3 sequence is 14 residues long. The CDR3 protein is CSARDDRRSYGYTF.

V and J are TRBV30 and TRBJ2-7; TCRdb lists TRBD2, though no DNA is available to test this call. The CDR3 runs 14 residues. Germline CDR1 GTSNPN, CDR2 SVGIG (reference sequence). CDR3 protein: CAWRLAGGYGEQYF.

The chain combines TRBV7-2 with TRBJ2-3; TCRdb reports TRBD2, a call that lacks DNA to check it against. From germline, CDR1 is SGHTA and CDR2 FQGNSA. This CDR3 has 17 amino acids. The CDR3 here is CASSLPRLAGDTDTQYF. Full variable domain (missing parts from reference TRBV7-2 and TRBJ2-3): GAGVSQSPSNKVTEKGKDVELRCDPISGHTALYWYRQSLGQGLEFLIYFQGNSAPDKSGLPSDRFSAERTGGSVSTLTIQRTQQEDSAVYLCASSLPRLAGDTDTQYFGPGTRLTVL.

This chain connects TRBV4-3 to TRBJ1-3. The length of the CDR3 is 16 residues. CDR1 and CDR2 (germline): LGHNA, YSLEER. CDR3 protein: CASSPVWGSSGNTIYF.

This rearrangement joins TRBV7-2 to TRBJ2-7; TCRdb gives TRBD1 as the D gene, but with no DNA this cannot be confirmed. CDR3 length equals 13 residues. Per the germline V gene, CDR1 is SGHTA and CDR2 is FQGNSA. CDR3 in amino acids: CASSGTRDGEQYF.

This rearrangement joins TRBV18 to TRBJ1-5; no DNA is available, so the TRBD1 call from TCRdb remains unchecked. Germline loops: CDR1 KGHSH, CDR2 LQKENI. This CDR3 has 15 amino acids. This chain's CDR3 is CASSQMTGGNQPQHF.

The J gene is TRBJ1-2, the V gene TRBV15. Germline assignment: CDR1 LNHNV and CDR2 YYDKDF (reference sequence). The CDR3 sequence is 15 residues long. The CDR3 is CATSRDYSGNYGYTF.

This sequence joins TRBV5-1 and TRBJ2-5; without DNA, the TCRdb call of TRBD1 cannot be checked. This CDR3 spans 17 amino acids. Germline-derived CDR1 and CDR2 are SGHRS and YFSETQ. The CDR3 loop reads CASSLSAGAGIEETQYF.

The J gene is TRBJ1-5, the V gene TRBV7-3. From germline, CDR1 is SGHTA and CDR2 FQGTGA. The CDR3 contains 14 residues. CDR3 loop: CASSANTVNQPQHF.

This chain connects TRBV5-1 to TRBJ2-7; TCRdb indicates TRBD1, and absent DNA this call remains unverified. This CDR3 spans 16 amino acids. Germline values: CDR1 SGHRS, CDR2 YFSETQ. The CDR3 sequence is CASSAWDRDNSYEQYF.

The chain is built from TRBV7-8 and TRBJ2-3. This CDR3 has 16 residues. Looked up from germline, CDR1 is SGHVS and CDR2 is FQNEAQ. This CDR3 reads CASSFGLPHSKDTQYF. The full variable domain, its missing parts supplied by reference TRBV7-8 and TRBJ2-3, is GAGVSQSPRYKVAKRGQDVALRCDPISGHVSLFWYQQALGQGPEFLTYFQNEAQLDKSGLPSDRFFAERPEGSVSTLKIQRTQQEDSAVYLCASSFGLPHSKDTQYFGPGTRLTVL.

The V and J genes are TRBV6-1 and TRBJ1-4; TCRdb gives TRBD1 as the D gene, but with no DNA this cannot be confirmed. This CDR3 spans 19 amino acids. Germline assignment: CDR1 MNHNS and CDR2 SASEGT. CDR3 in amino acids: CASRRHKDGTGTTNEKLFF.

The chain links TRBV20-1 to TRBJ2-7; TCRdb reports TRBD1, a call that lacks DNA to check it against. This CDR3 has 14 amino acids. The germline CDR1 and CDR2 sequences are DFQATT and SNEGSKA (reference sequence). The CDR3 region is CSAFWGGLNYEQYF.

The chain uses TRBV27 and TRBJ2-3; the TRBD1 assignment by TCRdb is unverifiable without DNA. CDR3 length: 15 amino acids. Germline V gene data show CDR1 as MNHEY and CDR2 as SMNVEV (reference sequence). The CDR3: CASSFWGPGTDTQYF.

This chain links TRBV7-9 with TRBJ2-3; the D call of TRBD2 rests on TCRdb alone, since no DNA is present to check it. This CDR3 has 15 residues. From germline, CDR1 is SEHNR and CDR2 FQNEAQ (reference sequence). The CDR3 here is CASSSASGVTDTQYF.

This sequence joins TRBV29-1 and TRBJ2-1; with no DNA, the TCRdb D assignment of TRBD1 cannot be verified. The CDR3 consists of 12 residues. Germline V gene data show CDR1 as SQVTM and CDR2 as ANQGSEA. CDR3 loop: CSARDPYNEQFF.

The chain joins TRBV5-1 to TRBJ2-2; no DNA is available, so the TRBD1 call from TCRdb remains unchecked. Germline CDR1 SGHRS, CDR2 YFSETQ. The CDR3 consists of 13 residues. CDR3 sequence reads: CASSGTHTGELFF.

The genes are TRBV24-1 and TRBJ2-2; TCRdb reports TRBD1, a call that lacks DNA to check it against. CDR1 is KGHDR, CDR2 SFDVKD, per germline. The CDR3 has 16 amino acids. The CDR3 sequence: CATSDIRGRNTGELFF.

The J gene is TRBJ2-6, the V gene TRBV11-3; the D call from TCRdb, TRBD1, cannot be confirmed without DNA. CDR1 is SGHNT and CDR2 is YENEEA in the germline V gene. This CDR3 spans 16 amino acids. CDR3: CASSLVGGIGANVLTF. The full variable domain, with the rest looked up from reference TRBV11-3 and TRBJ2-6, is EAGVVQSPRYKIIEKKQPVAFWCNPISGHNTLYWYLQNLGQGPELLIRYENEEAVDDSQLPKDRFSAERLKGVDSTLKIQPAELGDSAVYLCASSLVGGIGANVLTFGAGSRLTVL.

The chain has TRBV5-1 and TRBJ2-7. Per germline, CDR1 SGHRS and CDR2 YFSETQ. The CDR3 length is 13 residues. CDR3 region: CASKSVRSYEQYF.

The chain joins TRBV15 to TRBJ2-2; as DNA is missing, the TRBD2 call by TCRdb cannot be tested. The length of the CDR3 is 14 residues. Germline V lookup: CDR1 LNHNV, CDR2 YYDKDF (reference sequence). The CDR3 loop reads CATSRLATTGELFF.

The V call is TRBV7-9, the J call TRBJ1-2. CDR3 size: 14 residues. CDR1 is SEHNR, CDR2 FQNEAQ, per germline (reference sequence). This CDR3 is CASSPTTQTYGYTF.

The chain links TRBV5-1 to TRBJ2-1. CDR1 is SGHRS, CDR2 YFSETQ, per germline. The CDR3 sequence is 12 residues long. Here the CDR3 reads CASSSIADRWFF.